Below, one T cell receptor (beta chain) is given with its context. Its antigen remains unidentified. RNA transcripts were the template for amplifying TCR beta CDR3 regions. First-round RT-PCR targeting the TCR CDR3 was performed with the HTBI primer set. TCRdb reanalysed the multiplex PCR reads using MiXCR and keeps one entry per CDR3 protein. The sample includes approximately 560,000 distinct CDR3 sequences, roughly 46% of them seen just once. The hyperthyroidism patients had all been newly diagnosed, and their disease duration was under 2 months. Their ages ranged from 18 to 65 years. The germline CDR1 and CDR2 sequences are MNHNY and SVGAGI (reference sequence). The CDR3 sequence is 14 residues long. V lost 6 bases, J lost 6 bases, and 15 bases lay in between. The data were taken from a study of T cells in Graves' hyperthyroidism and ophthalmopathy. The study, taken as a whole, reports: A model using 13 V-J features told ophthalmopathy apart from stable hyperthyroidism.

The material sequenced was peripheral blood or thyroid tissue (not recorded which). The chain employs TRBV6-6 and TRBJ1-5; D is uncertain. This sequence was found in a woman aged 18-35 years with Graves' hyperthyroidism. The CDR3 loop reads CASSKHLQAQPQHF. CDR3 sequence (DNA): TGTGCCAGCAGCAAGCACCTCCAGGCTCAGCCCCAGCATTTT.